The 15 T cell receptor beta chains in this list originate from one sample, sequenced in a study of T cells in Graves' hyperthyroidism and ophthalmopathy (dated by TCRdb to about 2019). Library prep was done by multiplex PCR. The run used an Illumina HiSeq 2000. TCR beta CDR3 regions were amplified from RNA transcripts. The TCR CDR3 was subjected to a first round of RT-PCR using the HTBI primer set and the Qiagen OneStep RT-PCR kit. Using fastp trimming at Q25 and MiXCR clonotype assembly, TCRdb reanalyzed the public sequencing data and kept in-frame beta chains. Every CDR3 protein is listed once, alongside the most common genes and DNA of its rows. The sample table shows hundreds of thousands of distinct CDR3 sequences, and less than 25% are seen once. Clones ranked in the top ten supply under 35% of the sample. The specimen was blood. These receptors originate from a man younger than 45 with Graves' ophthalmopathy.

This clonotype is a singleton in its sample. The rearrangement uses TRBV27 and TRBJ2-1; the D gene is possibly TRBD2 (5 bases). V lost 5 bases and J lost 6, with 11 bases in between. Looked up from germline, CDR1 is MNHEY and CDR2 is SMNVEV (reference sequence). The CDR3 is 13 residues long. CDR3 DNA sequence: TGTGCCAGCAGTCCCTCGGACTTCAATGAGCAGTTCTTC. It specifies CASSPSDFNEQFF.

CDR3 sequence reads: CASSPPGWAQYF. In DNA form, the CDR3 reads TGTGCCAGCAGCCCGCCCGGGTGGGCGCAGTATTTT. The rearrangement links TRBV6-2 or TRBV6-3 to TRBJ2-3; D not certain. The CDR3 runs to 12 residues. Germline CDR1 reads MNHEY; CDR2 reads SVGEGT. V was trimmed by 6 bases and J by 10 bases, leaving 14 bases between them.

This clonotype came up a few times. Here the CDR3 reads CATSGGQVITDTQYF. The CDR3 DNA sequence: TGTGCCACCAGCGGGGGACAGGTCATCACAGATACGCAGTATTTT. The genes are TRBV15 and TRBJ2-3; 8 bases fit TRBD1. Trimming removed 5 bases from V and 2 bases from J; junction bases left unmatched: 6. The CDR3 consists of 15 residues. The V gene's germline CDR1 is LNHNV and CDR2 YYDKDF (reference sequence).

The chain couples TRBV7-2 to TRBJ2-2; D uncertain. The CDR3 length is 13 residues. With 5 bases removed from V and 3 bases from J, the gap between germline ends came to 7 bases. In germline, CDR1 is SGHTA, CDR2 FQGNSA. DNA for the CDR3: TGTGCCAGCAGCATCAGATACACCGGGGAGCTGTTTTTT. It yields the protein CASSIRYTGELFF.

The chain carries TRBV9 and TRBJ2-1, with D perhaps TRBD2 (6 bases). Germline V gene lookup returns CDR1 SGDLS and CDR2 YYNGEE. V was clipped by 0 bases and J by 4 bases, with 14 bases between them. The CDR3 has 16 residues. The CDR3 protein is CASSVGAGITYNEQFF. The CDR3 DNA reads TGTGCCAGCAGCGTAGGGGCGGGGATCACGTACAATGAGCAGTTCTTC.

This clonotype was recorded many times. The DNA for the CDR3 is TGTGCCAGCAGTGAAATTGTTCTAGAGGTAGAGGATGGCTACACCTTC. This gives the protein CASSEIVLEVEDGYTF. This chain links TRBV6-1 with TRBJ1-2; no clear D gene. This CDR3 comprises 16 residues. The germline gives CDR1 MNHNS, CDR2 SASEGT. The germline V and J ends were trimmed by 2 bases and 6 bases, with 19 bases remaining between them.

Concerning this clonotype itself: The germline gene is not matched at one end of the junction; a read error may be the cause. The chain is built from TRBV20-1 and TRBJ2-7, with D tentatively TRBD2 (6 bases). The CDR3 consists of 12 residues. The V gene's germline CDR1 is DFQATT and CDR2 SNEGSKA (reference sequence). Here the CDR3 DNA reads TGCAGTGCTCGCGGAGGAGGGATCGAGCGGTACTTC. This codes for CSARGGGIERYF.

This clonotype was seen only a few times. The chain recombines TRBV6-5 with TRBJ2-7, with 9 bases lining up with TRBD2. The CDR3 is 15 residues long. V was clipped by 0 bases and J by 2 bases; unmatched bases: 2. In germline, CDR1 is MNHEY, CDR2 SVGAGI. CDR3 sequence: CASSYSTSGAYEQYF. CDR3 DNA sequence: TGTGCCAGCAGTTACTCGACTAGCGGCGCCTACGAGCAGTACTTC.

DNA for the CDR3: TGTGCCAGCAATGGTTACAATGAGCAGTTCTTC. Amino acid sequence: CASNGYNEQFF. V is TRBV28 and J is TRBJ2-1; D not resolved. The V gene lost 7 bases and the J gene lost 4 bases, with 5 bases spanning the gap. The CDR3 totals 11 residues. CDR1 MDHEN and CDR2 SYDVKM come from the germline V gene.

This clonotype was observed a few times. The V call is TRBV19, the J call TRBJ2-6; D might be TRBD1 (5 bases). Germline loops: CDR1 LNHDA, CDR2 SQIVND (reference sequence). The length of the CDR3 is 15 residues. Trimming shortened V by 8 bases and J by 0 bases, and 11 bases separated the two germline ends. The CDR3 bases are TGTGCCAGTCGATCCCAGGGCTCTGGGGCCAACGTCCTGACTTTC. Its protein product is CASRSQGSGANVLTF.

Only a few counts were recorded for this clonotype. This chain links TRBV4-1 with TRBJ1-1; a weak D match, TRBD1 (5 bases). V dropped 3 bases and J dropped 0 bases, with 23 bases sitting between them. This CDR3 has 19 residues. Germline loops: CDR1 MGHRA, CDR2 YSYEKL. CDR3 in amino acids: CASSQEWNDSPTLNTEAFF. In DNA, the CDR3 is TGCGCCAGCAGCCAGGAGTGGAACGACAGTCCTACCCTGAACACTGAAGCTTTCTTT.

This chain uses TRBV29-1 with TRBJ1-1; D ambiguous. The CDR3 contains 14 residues. V was clipped by 3 bases and J by 5 bases, with 16 bases between them. The V gene's germline CDR1 is SQVTM and CDR2 ANQGSEA. This CDR3 is CSVDPRVGRTEAFF. In DNA, the CDR3 is TGCAGCGTTGACCCCCGAGTGGGGAGGACTGAAGCTTTCTTT.

The sample holds a few counts of this clonotype. J is TRBJ2-5 and V is TRBV18, with D tentatively TRBD1 (5 bases). The CDR3 totals 17 residues. V lost 1 base and J 0 bases, leaving 15 bases between the germline ends. Germline V gene data show CDR1 as KGHSH and CDR2 as LQKENI. CDR3 in amino acids: CASSPRLLRADQETQYF. CDR3 sequence (DNA): TGTGCCAGCTCACCACGATTACTCAGGGCCGACCAAGAGACCCAGTACTTC.

This clonotype was detected ten times or more. The chain is built from TRBV7-3 and TRBJ1-4; no clear D. The germline V gene has CDR1 SGHTA and CDR2 FQGTGA. V lost 5 bases and J 8 bases, leaving 12 bases between the germline ends. The CDR3 has 13 amino acids. The CDR3 protein is CASSHRPGEKLFF. CDR3 nucleotide sequence: TGTGCCAGCAGCCATCGACCTGGGGAAAAACTGTTTTTT.

This clonotype was counted a few times. The DNA of the CDR3 is TGTGCCAGCAGTGAATTGGGTCCCCTCGATGGCTACACCTTC. This gives the protein CASSELGPLDGYTF. The V and J genes are TRBV6-1 and TRBJ1-2; no clear D gene. V lost 2 bases to trimming and J lost 6 bases, with 13 bases between them. The CDR3 runs 14 residues. Germline CDR1 is MNHNS and CDR2 is SASEGT.